This T cell receptor (beta chain) originates from a study of CD8+ T cells in alopecia areata. V was clipped by 4 bases and J by 7 bases, with 11 bases between them. The germline V gene encodes CDR1 MGHDK and CDR2 SYGVNS. The CDR3 consists of 14 residues. The sequencing template was cDNA reverse transcribed from extracted RNA. The data were produced by immunoSEQ multiplex PCR, yet TCRdb's version contains in-frame clones alone and is incomplete. The sample includes 110,000 or so clones, approximately 60% seen only once; the top ten take around 2.7%. The chain has TRBV25-1 and TRBJ1-6; possible D gene TRBD1, 5 bases. The sequenced material came from CD4+ T cells sorted from blood. The TCR sequence derives from a human donor in good health. CDR3 residues: CASSVRQLNSPLHF. The CDR3 DNA sequence: TGTGCCAGCAGTGTGCGACAGTTGAATTCACCCCTCCACTTT.